The TCR beta chain under discussion was sequenced for a study of blood T cell repertoires in COVID-19. About the study: Whether acute or convalescent, the COVID-19 samples came from the United States, Italy and Spain. PBMCs, B-cell-depleted T cells, or T cells were the source of the cDNA or gDNA that made up the material.

The Seattle patients, enrolled during active infection, were followed longitudinally. Per the germline V gene, CDR1 is WNHNN and CDR2 is SYGVQD (reference sequence). V was cut by 4 bases and J by 4 bases, with 8 bases left in between. The CDR3 is made up of 13 amino acids. Original processing notes: Quantification of nucleated cells was approximated via reference gene primer amplification. Clones were read by immunoSEQ multiplex PCR, and TCRdb kept only the in-frame ones, dropping some. The V and J calls and clone size come from that table; D and trimming were worked out from the DNA. The sample includes a few hundred thousand clones, around 90% of them seen just once.

The receptor comes from a man younger than 30 with COVID-19, enrolled during active disease. V and J are TRBV10-1 and TRBJ1-5; D not resolved. The sample comprised peripheral blood. As DNA, the CDR3 is TGCGCCAGCAGTGCGACTTGGAATCAGCCCCAGCATTTT. Its protein is CASSATWNQPQHF.